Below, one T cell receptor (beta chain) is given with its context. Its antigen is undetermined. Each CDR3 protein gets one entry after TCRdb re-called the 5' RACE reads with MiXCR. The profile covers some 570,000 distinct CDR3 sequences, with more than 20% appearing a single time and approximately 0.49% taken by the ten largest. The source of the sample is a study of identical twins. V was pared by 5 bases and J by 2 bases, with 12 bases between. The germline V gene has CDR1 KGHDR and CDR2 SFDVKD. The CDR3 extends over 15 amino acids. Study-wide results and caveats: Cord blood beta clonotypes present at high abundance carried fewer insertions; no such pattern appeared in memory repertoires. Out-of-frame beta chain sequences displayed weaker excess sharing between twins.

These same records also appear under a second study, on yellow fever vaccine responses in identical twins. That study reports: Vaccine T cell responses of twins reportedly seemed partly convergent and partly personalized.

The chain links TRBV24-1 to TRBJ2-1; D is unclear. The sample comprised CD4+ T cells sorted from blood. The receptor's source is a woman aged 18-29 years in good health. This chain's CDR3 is CATSAGSGPYNEQFF. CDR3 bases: TGTGCCACCAGTGCCGGTTCAGGCCCCTACAATGAGCAGTTCTTC.